This TCR beta chain was sequenced for a study of blood T cells in healthy people across ages. Using a J-beta primer mix together with a sample-barcoded 5' primer, a second PCR was run for about 7 to 12 cycles. Tagging of each cDNA molecule was performed by a template-switch adaptor with 12 random nucleotides. TCRdb reprocessed the 5' RACE reads via MiXCR and lists one record per CDR3 protein. The sample yields over a million distinct CDR3 sequences, 45% seen once. The study, taken as a whole, reports: More naive CD4+ cells and higher diversity marked long-lived donors relative to aged donors. Percentage of naive T cells showed a strong correlation with TCR beta diversity.

Remarks on this clonotype: Its antigen remains unidentified.

Germline loops: CDR1 KGHSH, CDR2 LQKENI. Trimming stripped 2 bases from V and 3 bases from J, with 12 bases between. The CDR3 is made up of 15 amino acids. RNA extraction gave at least 5 micrograms of total RNA per sample. Sequenced sample: blood. V and J are TRBV18 and TRBJ2-3; D remains unclear. The clonotype comes from a woman aged 60-75 years in good health. The CDR3 spells CASSPVGSITDTQYF. CDR3 DNA: TGTGCCAGCTCACCAGTGGGGTCAATTACAGATACGCAGTATTTT.